This TCR beta chain was sequenced for a study of blood T cell repertoires in COVID-19 (dated by TCRdb to the early 2020s). Study-level background: Samples from collaborators originated in the United States, Italy and Spain and spanned both the acute and convalescent phases of COVID-19. Samples came from the ongoing ImmuneRACE study (first 160 participants) plus 1,254 subjects from 6 global collaborators. Deeply sampled blood TCRbeta repertoires from subjects exposed to, actively infected with, or recovered from COVID-19 were included in the dataset. A de-identified subject ID, COVID-19 status, age in years and sex were almost always included in the sample metadata. The repertoires were released in a freely available public database meant as a resource for research on the immune response to SARS-CoV-2. Where available, HLA class I and class II types were taken from metadata supplied by the sample provider and were not determined by assay-based typing. The material from the prospective study consisted of cDNA or gDNA derived from T cells, B-cell-depleted T cells, or PBMCs. Summary of the overall study and its limitations: The quantity of clinical and demographic metadata differed by source and by participant and was supplied without curation.

From its cysteine to its phenylalanine, the CDR3 spans 14 amino acids. CDR3 DNA only is kept here, 42 bases in frame from base 1. The junction shows trimming of 2 bases on V and 5 bases on J, and the gene matches do not reach 6 bases of it. The germline V gene supplies CDR1 SGHRS and CDR2 YFSETQ. The immunoSEQ Assay, a bias-controlled multiplex PCR, was used to amplify TCRbeta CDR3 regions from genomic DNA. Concerning the study's data processing: The number of nucleated cells in each sample was estimated by amplification of reference gene primers within the assay. To quantify the absolute abundance of each unique TCRbeta CDR3 rearrangement, sequence reads were collapsed and filtered. For each sample, productive Simpson clonality was calculated by taking the square root of Simpson's diversity index across productive rearrangements. TCRdb re-hosts the immuneACCESS table, in-frame sequences only. Its copies lack some clones; in the studies checked, an unresolved V gene accounts for under half of them, and the cause for the rest is not known. From that table come the V and J calls and clone size; the DNA was used to work out D and trimming. In this sample the table shows around 120,000 clones, about four fifths of which occur a single time. Roughly 2% of the sample rests with the top ten.

Each collaborating institution followed its own protocols to collect whole blood in K2EDTA tubes. For TCRbeta analysis, collaborators shipped samples as frozen whole blood, isolated PBMCs, or DNA extracted from either of those sample types. Regarding this clone: There is no known antigen for this receptor. Per-nucleotide qualities are absent, and no much larger clonotype sits a single base away.

Sequencing was done on a sample of peripheral blood. The chain is encoded by TRBV5-1 joined to TRBJ2-5; 7 bases in the junction line up with TRBD1. This TCR was sampled from a man aged 70-80 years with acute or convalescent COVID-19. In nucleotide form, the sequence is TGCGCCAGCAGCTTACTCGAGGGGGCGGAGACCCAGTACTTC. Its protein product is CASSLLEGAETQYF.